These T cell receptor beta chains were read from a single sample in a study of blood T cells in healthy people across ages. TCRdb recomputed calls from the 5' RACE reads with MiXCR, one row per CDR3 protein. Counted here are around 750,000 distinct CDR3 sequences, less than 70% occurring once; the ten biggest clones make up approximately 41%. Sequencing was carried out using blood. The receptor set was obtained from an elderly man in good health. The CDR3 runs from the conserved cysteine through the conserved F or W. Each record gives: D gene, J gene, V gene, clone size, CDR3 DNA, CDR3 protein. D genes are given only for firm matches. Rows may omit the clone size; those that give it use once, few, many or a size class.

NA	TRBJ2-7	TRBV7-3	NA	TGTGCCAGCAGTCAACGTGGGGGCATAGCGCCTAGCTCCTACAATGAGCAGTACTTC	CASSQRGGIAPSSYNEQYF
TRBD1	TRBJ2-3	TRBV27	NA	TGTGCCAGCAGTTTAGGGGACAGACGTATGCACACAGATACGCAGTATTTT	CASSLGDRRMHTDTQYF
NA	TRBJ1-2	TRBV12-3/TRBV12-4	NA	TGTGCCAGCACCCTGACAGAAGGAGTTGGCTACACCTTC	CASTLTEGVGYTF
NA	TRBJ2-5	TRBV5-5	NA	TGTGCCAGCAGCATGCAAGGCCGAGTCCCTACAGAGACCCAGTACTTC	CASSMQGRVPTETQYF
TRBD1	TRBJ1-2	TRBV20-1	once	TGCAGTGCTTACGGGACAGGGGGCCTGATTAGCTATGGCTACACCTTC	CSAYGTGGLISYGYTF
NA	TRBJ2-7	TRBV10-3	NA	TGTGCCATCAGAGAGACAGGAGCCTACGAGCAGTACTTC	CAIRETGAYEQYF
NA	TRBJ2-3	TRBV4-1	few	TGCGCCAGCAGCCAAGGAACCACAGATACGCAGTATTTT	CASSQGTTDTQYF
NA	TRBJ2-1	TRBV6-1	NA	TGTGCCAGCAGAACGGGGATAAATGAGCAGTTCTTC	CASRTGINEQFF
TRBD2	TRBJ2-5	TRBV4-1	few	TGCGCCAATTCCGGGACTAGCCGGGAGACCCAGTACTTC	CANSGTSRETQYF
NA	TRBJ2-6	TRBV11-2	NA	TGTGCCAGCAGCACAGGGACTCGTAGCTCTGGGGCCAACGTCCTGACTTTC	CASSTGTRSSGANVLTF
NA	TRBJ1-5	TRBV10-2	NA	TGCGCCAGCAGTGAGGGAAGGATCGGTCAGCCCCAGCATTTT	CASSEGRIGQPQHF
TRBD1	TRBJ2-7	TRBV29-1	NA	TGCAGCGTCAGACAGGGCCCCTCCCACGAGCAGTACTTC	CSVRQGPSHEQYF
NA	TRBJ2-7	TRBV14	NA	TGTGCCAGCAGCCAAGGGGTCGGGGTTTCCTCCCTACGCGAGCAGTACTTC	CASSQGVGVSSLREQYF
TRBD2	TRBJ2-7	TRBV3-1	NA	TGTTCCAGCAGCCAAGATAAGCTAGCGGGAGGGTACGAGCAGTACTTC	CSSSQDKLAGGYEQYF
NA	TRBJ1-5	TRBV14	NA	TGTGCCAGCAACCAAGACAAGATCTATAGCAATCAGCCCCAGCATTTT	CASNQDKIYSNQPQHF
TRBD2	TRBJ2-7	TRBV6-5	many	TGTGCCAGCAGTTCTACGACTAGCGGGGGCTACGAGCAGTACTTC	CASSSTTSGGYEQYF
NA	TRBJ1-1	TRBV5-1	few	TGCGCCAGCAGCTCCGATGTCCCCGGCACTGAAGCTTTCTTT	CASSSDVPGTEAFF
NA	TRBJ2-1	TRBV5-1	few	TGCGCCAGCAGCTCAGAGGGCCCTTGGGGTGAGCAGTTCTTC	CASSSEGPWGEQFF
NA	TRBJ2-5	TRBV2	NA	TGTGCCAGCAGTGAAGTGGACACCGCTAGGGAGACCCAGTACTTC	CASSEVDTARETQYF
TRBD1	TRBJ1-2	TRBV5-1	few	TGCGCCAGCAGCTCACAGGGGGCAGGGTATGGCTACACCTTC	CASSSQGAGYGYTF
NA	TRBJ2-1	TRBV3-1	NA	TGTGCCAGCAGCCAAAAGTCGGCAGGCGGGAATGAGCAGTTCTTC	CASSQKSAGGNEQFF
TRBD2	TRBJ2-1	TRBV9	few	TGTGCCAGCAGCGTAGCCCCCACTAGCGCTTACTCCTACAATGAGCAGTTCTTC	CASSVAPTSAYSYNEQFF
TRBD2	TRBJ2-7	TRBV6-5	NA	TGTGCCAGCAGACAGCTAGCGGGAGGGCCGGGCGAGCAGTACTTC	CASRQLAGGPGEQYF
TRBD1	TRBJ2-7	TRBV10-1	NA	TGCGCCAGCAGTGGATGGGACAGGGGCTACGAGCAGTACTTC	CASSGWDRGYEQYF
NA	TRBJ2-7	TRBV5-5	NA	TGTGCCAGCAGCTTGTTTACGGGAACCTACGAGCAGTACTTC	CASSLFTGTYEQYF
TRBD2	TRBJ2-7	TRBV12-3/TRBV12-4	NA	TGTGCCAGCAGTTTAGGGGCTAGCGGGAGTCTCGAGCAGTACTTC	CASSLGASGSLEQYF
TRBD2	TRBJ2-3	TRBV5-1	NA	TGCGCCAGCAGCTTGGGTAGCGGGAGCTTCGGAGATACGCAGTATTTT	CASSLGSGSFGDTQYF
NA	TRBJ2-7	TRBV5-1	few	TGCGCCAGCAGCGTCGAGACGTCCTACGAGCAGTACTTC	CASSVETSYEQYF
NA	TRBJ1-2	TRBV6-6	NA	TGTGCCAGCAGTTACTCGAGGGTAATTAACTATGGCTACACCTTC	CASSYSRVINYGYTF
NA	TRBJ1-2	TRBV7-2	NA	TGTGCCAGCAGCTTAGACGTCATGATAATTAACTATGGCTACACCTTC	CASSLDVMIINYGYTF
TRBD1	TRBJ2-7	TRBV20-1	NA	TGCAGTGCTAAGGGGACAGGGGTCGTGAATGAGCAGTACTTC	CSAKGTGVVNEQYF
TRBD2	TRBJ2-5	TRBV11-2	NA	TGTGCCAGCAGCCCGGGGGGTAGCGGGTACCAAGAGACCCAGTACTTC	CASSPGGSGYQETQYF
TRBD1	TRBJ2-7	TRBV7-6	few	TGTGCCAGCAGCTTAGTTCCCCAGGACAGGGGGACCTACGAGCAGTACTTC	CASSLVPQDRGTYEQYF
NA	TRBJ2-3	TRBV20-1	NA	TGCAGCGCAAGACTAGTTTCAGATACGCAGTATTTT	CSARLVSDTQYF
NA	TRBJ1-1	TRBV25-1	NA	TGTGCCAGCAGTCGCCCCCCGGAAAACACTGAAGCTTTCTTT	CASSRPPENTEAFF
TRBD2	TRBJ2-1	TRBV12-3/TRBV12-4	NA	TGTGCCAGCAGTCCGGGACTAGCGGGCATCAATGAGCAGTTCTTC	CASSPGLAGINEQFF
TRBD1	TRBJ2-5	TRBV18	NA	TGTGCCAGCTCGCGGGACAGGGGGGATCAAGAGACCCAGTACTTC	CASSRDRGDQETQYF
NA	TRBJ2-5	TRBV20-1	NA	TGCAGTGCCCAGGGACCCGAGGAGACCCAGTACTTC	CSAQGPEETQYF
TRBD1	TRBJ1-2	TRBV3-1	NA	TGTGCCAGCAGCCAAGAGGGAGACAGGGGCTATGGCTACACCTTC	CASSQEGDRGYGYTF
NA	TRBJ2-5	TRBV20-1	few	TGCAGTGCTAGCTTCACTGGGACCCCAGAGACCCAGTACTTC	CSASFTGTPETQYF
TRBD1	TRBJ1-3	TRBV4-1	NA	TGCGCCAGCACCCTAGGACAGGGGGGCAGAAACACCATATATTTT	CASTLGQGGRNTIYF
NA	TRBJ2-5	TRBV12-3/TRBV12-4	NA	TGTGCCAGCAGCTCTAATGTTGGCCCCAATGAGCAGTACTTC	CASSSNVGPNEQYF
NA	TRBJ2-3	TRBV20-1	NA	TGCAGTGCTCCCTCCGCAGTTTGGACAGATACGCAGTATTTT	CSAPSAVWTDTQYF
TRBD1	TRBJ2-7	TRBV13	few	TGTGCCAGCAGCTCGCCGGGACAGCACTCCTACGAGCAGTACTTC	CASSSPGQHSYEQYF
NA	TRBJ1-6	TRBV6-6	few	TGTGCCAGCCAACAGACAGTACGGAATTCACCCCTCCACTTT	CASQQTVRNSPLHF
NA	TRBJ2-7	TRBV12-3/TRBV12-4	NA	TGTGCCAGCACTCATGGGAGGAAGCGATCCACCTACGAGCAGTACTTC	CASTHGRKRSTYEQYF
TRBD2	TRBJ2-7	TRBV6-2/TRBV6-3	NA	TGTGCCAGCAGTTATATAGGGGACGGACTGGGACTAGCGAAAGAGCAGTACTTC	CASSYIGDGLGLAKEQYF
NA	TRBJ2-7	TRBV12-3/TRBV12-4	many	TGTGCCAGCAGTCCCCGACTCTACGAGCAGTACTTC	CASSPRLYEQYF
NA	TRBJ1-2	TRBV25-1	few	TGTGCCAGCAGTGAATCAGGGCTCGGGAGTAACTATGGCTACACCTTC	CASSESGLGSNYGYTF
TRBD2	TRBJ2-7	TRBV27	NA	TGTGCCAGCGGTCCCTACAGCGGGGCCCACTACGAGCAGTACTTC	CASGPYSGAHYEQYF
NA	TRBJ2-7	TRBV10-3	few	TGTGCCATCAGTGAGTCGGGTGGAGGGCTGGACTACGAGCAGTACTTC	CAISESGGGLDYEQYF
NA	TRBJ2-7	TRBV27	NA	TGTGCCAGCACCCATGGGCAGATCAATGAGCAGTACTTC	CASTHGQINEQYF
TRBD2	TRBJ2-7	TRBV7-2	NA	TGTGCCAGCAGCTTAGCCGGGACTAGCGGTTTCCTCGAGCAGTACTTC	CASSLAGTSGFLEQYF
TRBD2	TRBJ2-1	TRBV2	NA	TGTGCCAGCAGTACTAGCGGGAGGTGGTATGAGCGGTTCTTC	CASSTSGRWYERFF